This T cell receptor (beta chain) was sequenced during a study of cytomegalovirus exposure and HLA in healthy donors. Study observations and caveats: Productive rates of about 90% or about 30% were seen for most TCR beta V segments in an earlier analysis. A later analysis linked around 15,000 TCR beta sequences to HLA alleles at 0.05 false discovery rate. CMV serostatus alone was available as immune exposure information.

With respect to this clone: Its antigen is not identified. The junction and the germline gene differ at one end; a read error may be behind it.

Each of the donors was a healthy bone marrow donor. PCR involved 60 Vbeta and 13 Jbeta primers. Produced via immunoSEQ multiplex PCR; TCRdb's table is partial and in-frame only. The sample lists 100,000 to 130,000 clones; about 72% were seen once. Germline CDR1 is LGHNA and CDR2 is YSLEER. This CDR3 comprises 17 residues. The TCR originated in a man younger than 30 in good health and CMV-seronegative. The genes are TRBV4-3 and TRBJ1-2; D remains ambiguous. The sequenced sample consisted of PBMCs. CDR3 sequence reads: CASSQDQRGPGHYGYPF. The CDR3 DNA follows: TGCGCCAGCAGCCAAGATCAGAGAGGGCCTGGCCACTATGGCTACCCCTTC.